The following is a T cell receptor beta chain sequence with its context. The antigen remains unidentified. Assay used: immunoSEQ multiplex PCR; TCRdb lists only in-frame clones, some missing. The sample lists around 40,000 clones, 86% occurring once. This sample was taken from a study of OX40 agonist ivuxolimab in advanced cancers. Findings of the study overall: Normalized T-cell clonal expansion was also low in a subset of nonresponders.

This TCR was recovered from an adult with an advanced solid tumor such as melanoma, head and neck, liver or kidney cancer. The sample here was CD4+ or CD8+ T cells sorted from blood, taken in a trial of the OX40 agonist ivuxolimab.

CDR3 sequence: CASSNSGSRDSPLHF. CDR3 sequence (DNA): TGTGCCAGCAGTAACTCCGGTTCCCGGGATTCACCCCTCCACTTT. The chain is built from TRBV28 and TRBJ1-6; D not resolved. This CDR3 spans 15 amino acids. CDR1 MDHEN and CDR2 SYDVKM come from the germline V gene. V shed 5 bases and J shed 8 bases, with 16 bases lying between them.